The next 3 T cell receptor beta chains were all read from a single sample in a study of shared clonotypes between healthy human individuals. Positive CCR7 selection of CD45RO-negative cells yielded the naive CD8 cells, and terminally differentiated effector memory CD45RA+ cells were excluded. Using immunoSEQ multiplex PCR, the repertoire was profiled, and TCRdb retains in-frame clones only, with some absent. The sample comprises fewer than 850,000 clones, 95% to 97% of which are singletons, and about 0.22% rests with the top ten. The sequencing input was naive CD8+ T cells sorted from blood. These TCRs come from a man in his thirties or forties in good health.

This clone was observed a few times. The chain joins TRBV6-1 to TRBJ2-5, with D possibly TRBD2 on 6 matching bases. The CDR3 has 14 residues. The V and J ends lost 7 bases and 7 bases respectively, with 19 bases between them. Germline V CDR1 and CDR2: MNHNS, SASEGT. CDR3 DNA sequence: TGTGCCAGCAACCCGGGACTCTCATTGGGGACCCAGTACTTC. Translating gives CASNPGLSLGTQYF.

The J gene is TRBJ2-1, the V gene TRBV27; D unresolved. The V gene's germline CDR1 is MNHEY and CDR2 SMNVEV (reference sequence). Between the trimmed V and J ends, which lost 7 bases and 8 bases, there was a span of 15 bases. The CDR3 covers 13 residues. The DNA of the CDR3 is TGTGCCAGCAATGGGGTGGGGTATCATGAGCAGTTCTTC. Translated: CASNGVGYHEQFF.

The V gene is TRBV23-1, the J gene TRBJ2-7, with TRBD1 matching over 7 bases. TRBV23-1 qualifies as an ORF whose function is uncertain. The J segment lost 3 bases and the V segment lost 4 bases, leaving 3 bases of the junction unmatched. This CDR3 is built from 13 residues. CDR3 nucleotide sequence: TGCGCCAGCAGTCCGGGACAGAACTACGAGCAGTACTTC. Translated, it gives CASSPGQNYEQYF.